This T cell receptor (beta chain) was sequenced for a study of blood T cell repertoires in COVID-19. The CDR3 consists of 12 residues. Germline-derived CDR1 and CDR2 are MGHRA and YSYEKL. V lost 4 bases, J lost 7 bases, and 10 bases lay in between. This clone has a handful of counts. Source study methods: Cell counts per sample came from amplifying reference gene primers. The data were produced by immunoSEQ multiplex PCR, yet TCRdb's version contains in-frame clones alone and is incomplete. V and J calls and clone size are those listed in that table; D and trimming were worked out from the DNA. The sample holds over 200,000 clones, approximately 83% seen once.

This TCR derives from a middle-aged man with active or convalescent COVID-19. Material: peripheral blood. The V gene is TRBV4-1, the J gene TRBJ1-1, with TRBD1 as a possible D gene (5 bases). CDR3 region: CASSLGGSEAFF. CDR3 DNA: TGCGCCAGCAGCCTCGGGGGGAGTGAAGCTTTCTTT.